These T cell receptor beta chains were read from a single sample in a study of shared clonotypes between healthy human individuals. Produced via immunoSEQ multiplex PCR; TCRdb's table is partial and in-frame only. The sample consists of a few million clones, 92% of them appearing once. Sequenced material: naive CD4+ T cells from PBMCs. Source of these receptors: a man younger than 30 in good health. Some clones in this sample may be carry-over from other donors' samples. CDR3s include the opening cysteine and the closing phenylalanine or tryptophan. Each record gives: D gene, V gene, clone size, J gene, CDR3 protein, CDR3 DNA. The D gene is left open where the match is weak. Clone size is shown for a subset of rows, as once, few, many or a class of expanded clone.

.,TRBV14,.,TRBJ2-2,CASSLAGAGELFF,TGTGCCAGCAGCCTGGCCGGGGCCGGGGAGCTGTTTTTT
.,TRBV18,.,TRBJ2-7,CASSPPNGSPYEQYF,TGTGCCAGCTCACCACCGAACGGGAGTCCCTACGAGCAGTACTTC
.,TRBV18,.,TRBJ2-5,CASSPARHAPKEETQYF,TGTGCCAGCTCACCCGCTAGACACGCACCAAAGGAGGAGACCCAGTACTTC
.,TRBV19,.,TRBJ1-2,CASSIQRGNYGYTF,TGTGCCAGTAGTATCCAGAGGGGCAACTATGGCTACACCTTC
.,TRBV6-6,.,TRBJ1-2,CASSYDPIKYGYTF,TGTGCCAGCAGCTACGACCCCATTAAATATGGCTACACCTTC
.,TRBV9,.,TRBJ2-1,CASSVSPMSSYNEQFF,TGTGCCAGCAGCGTATCTCCCATGAGCTCCTACAATGAGCAGTTCTTC
TRBD2,TRBV5-1,once,TRBJ2-7,CASSLVARTSGSYEQYF,TGCGCCAGCAGCTTGGTAGCCCGGACTAGCGGATCCTACGAGCAGTACTTC
.,TRBV18,few,TRBJ1-2,CASSPSAGADYGYTF,TGTGCCAGCTCACCAAGCGCAGGGGCCGACTATGGCTACACCTTC
TRBD2,TRBV19,.,TRBJ2-7,CASRASGGPHEQYF,TGTGCCAGTAGGGCCTCGGGAGGGCCCCACGAGCAGTACTTC
TRBD1,TRBV28,.,TRBJ2-7,CASSPFLGTGQSRNYEQYF,TGTGCCAGCAGCCCCTTCCTCGGGACAGGGCAAAGCCGAAACTACGAGCAGTACTTC
.,TRBV11-3,.,TRBJ2-1,CASSLVLGREQFF,TGTGCCAGCAGCTTGGTACTAGGGCGGGAGCAGTTCTTC
TRBD2,TRBV19,.,TRBJ2-7,CASSVQGTLAGVSYEQYF,TGTGCCAGTAGTGTACAGGGGACACTAGCGGGAGTTAGTTACGAGCAGTACTTC
.,TRBV29-1,once,TRBJ1-1,CSVEGQLNTEAFF,TGCAGCGTTGAAGGTCAACTGAACACTGAAGCTTTCTTT
TRBD2,TRBV5-6,.,TRBJ2-1,CASSGGPAGYDEQFF,TGTGCCAGCAGCGGGGGTCCAGCGGGATACGATGAGCAGTTCTTC
.,TRBV4-1,.,TRBJ2-7,CASSQDSRARPLRGEQYF,TGCGCCAGCAGCCAAGATTCCCGCGCCCGACCCTTGAGGGGGGAGCAGTACTTC
.,TRBV5-4,.,TRBJ2-6,CASSSSNSGANVLTF,TGTGCCAGCAGCTCATCGAACTCTGGGGCCAACGTCCTGACTTTC
.,TRBV21-1,.,TRBJ1-3,CASRLLTGAGNTIYF,TGTGCCAGCAGGTTGTTGACAGGGGCCGGAAACACCATATATTTT
TRBD2,TRBV28,.,TRBJ2-2,CAITPGGEANTGELFF,TGTGCCATCACACCGGGGGGGGAGGCGAACACCGGGGAGCTGTTTTTT
.,TRBV30,few,TRBJ1-1,CAWRRGNGLNTEAFF,TGTGCCTGGAGAAGAGGAAACGGCTTGAACACTGAAGCTTTCTTT
.,TRBV6-1,.,TRBJ2-1,CASSDTARAEQFF,TGTGCCAGCAGTGATACAGCACGCGCTGAGCAGTTCTTC
.,TRBV5-6,.,TRBJ2-5,CASSLDPKKETQYF,TGTGCCAGCAGCTTGGATCCAAAGAAAGAGACCCAGTACTTC
TRBD2,TRBV27,.,TRBJ2-1,CASKQAAGGQFF,TGTGCCAGCAAGCAGGCAGCGGGAGGGCAGTTCTTC
TRBD2,TRBV28,.,TRBJ2-1,CASSLSGEGRDEQFF,TGTGCCAGCAGTTTAAGCGGGGAGGGGAGGGATGAGCAGTTCTTC
.,TRBV19,.,TRBJ1-2,CAVEQGYGYTF,TGTGCTGTTGAACAGGGATATGGCTACACCTTC
TRBD1,TRBV4-1,.,TRBJ1-2,CASSHTTGGDGYTF,TGCGCCAGCAGCCACACAACAGGGGGCGATGGCTACACCTTC
TRBD2,TRBV9,.,TRBJ2-7,CASSSRRGLGLSEQYF,TGTGCCAGCAGCTCCCGTAGGGGACTAGGACTTAGCGAGCAGTACTTC
.,TRBV2,.,TRBJ2-4,CASRSDTQNIQYF,TGTGCCAGCAGATCGGACACTCAAAACATTCAGTACTTC
TRBD1,TRBV19,.,TRBJ2-3,CASSNTGTGADTQYF,TGTGCCAGTAGTAATACCGGGACAGGGGCAGATACGCAGTATTTT
.,TRBV28,.,TRBJ2-4,CASTGGRSDIQYF,TGTGCCAGCACCGGTGGGCGCTCCGACATTCAGTACTTC
TRBD1,TRBV28,.,TRBJ1-5,CASSPGQGRNQPQHF,TGTGCCAGCAGTCCGGGACAGGGCAGAAATCAGCCCCAGCATTTT
TRBD1,TRBV28,.,TRBJ2-7,CASRTTSTGGIYEQYF,TGTGCCAGCAGAACGACATCGACAGGGGGCATCTACGAGCAGTACTTC
.,TRBV7-9,.,TRBJ2-2,CASSLGGSGWPGELFF,TGTGCCAGCAGCTTAGGGGGGTCGGGCTGGCCCGGGGAGCTGTTTTTT
.,TRBV2,.,TRBJ2-1,CASSVSRDSYNEQFF,TGTGCCAGCAGTGTTAGTAGGGATTCCTACAATGAGCAGTTCTTC
.,TRBV28,.,TRBJ2-6,CATQNGGANVLTF,TGTGCCACTCAAAACGGTGGGGCCAACGTCCTGACTTTC
TRBD2,TRBV5-1,.,TRBJ2-1,CASRVTSGFNEQFF,TGCGCCAGCAGGGTGACTAGCGGATTCAATGAGCAGTTCTTC
.,TRBV25-1,once,TRBJ1-2,CASSDGNYGYTF,TGTGCCAGCAGTGACGGAAACTATGGCTACACCTTC
TRBD1,TRBV6-5,once,TRBJ1-4,CASSGQGGEKLFF,TGTGCCAGCAGTGGACAGGGAGGCGAAAAACTGTTTTTT
TRBD2,TRBV28,.,TRBJ2-1,CASSPLGLTSGRTNEQFF,TGTGCCAGCAGTCCCCTAGGTCTTACTAGCGGGAGGACCAATGAGCAGTTCTTC
.,TRBV7-2,.,TRBJ2-5,CASSLIQGPQETQYF,TGTGCCAGCAGCTTAATACAGGGCCCACAAGAGACCCAGTACTTC
TRBD1,TRBV7-3,.,TRBJ2-1,CASSPRTGKNEQFF,TGTGCCAGCAGCCCCCGGACAGGGAAAAATGAGCAGTTCTTC
TRBD1,TRBV27,.,TRBJ1-2,CASSSGGVEYGYTF,TGTGCCAGCAGTTCAGGGGGCGTAGAATATGGCTACACCTTC
.,TRBV28,.,TRBJ2-1,CASSRPQWGNEQFF,TGTGCCAGCAGCCGACCTCAATGGGGGAATGAGCAGTTCTTC
.,TRBV7-9,.,TRBJ2-2,CASSLGAVNTGELFF,TGTGCCAGCAGCTTAGGGGCCGTGAACACCGGGGAGCTGTTTTTT
.,TRBV5-1,.,TRBJ1-2,CASGAVGGNYGYTF,TGCGCCAGCGGGGCCGTCGGAGGGAACTATGGCTACACCTTC
.,TRBV19,.,TRBJ2-1,CASRFGGVEASEQFF,TGTGCCAGTAGATTCGGGGGAGTAGAGGCAAGTGAGCAGTTCTTC
.,TRBV6-1,.,TRBJ2-2,CASSETGAGELFF,TGTGCCAGCAGTGAAACGGGGGCTGGGGAGCTGTTTTTT
.,TRBV4-1,.,TRBJ2-5,CASSKPPRETQYF,TGCGCCAGCAGCAAACCTCCAAGGGAGACCCAGTACTTC
.,TRBV18,few,TRBJ1-1,CASSPVDRLSAFF,TGTGCCAGCTCACCGGTCGACAGGTTGTCGGCTTTCTTT
TRBD2,TRBV5-1,once,TRBJ2-7,CASSLSSREVSYEQYF,TGCGCCAGCAGCTTGTCCTCGCGGGAGGTCTCCTACGAGCAGTACTTC
.,TRBV5-6,.,TRBJ2-1,CASSAVGPYNEQFF,TGTGCCAGCAGCGCCGTTGGCCCCTACAATGAGCAGTTCTTC
.,TRBV4-1,few,TRBJ2-7,CASSQETLYEQYF,TGCGCCAGCAGCCAAGAGACCCTATACGAGCAGTACTTC